The 28 T cell receptor beta chains below come from one sample, sequenced in a study of T cells after yellow fever vaccination. TCRdb re-analysed the 5' RACE reads in MiXCR, keeping a single row per CDR3 protein. The sample carries about 69,000 distinct CDR3 sequences, 5.5% to 7.5% recorded once. This sample comprised CD4+ T cells sorted from PBMCs, obtained roughly 15 days after the first yellow fever vaccination. The receptors derive from a man aged 18 to 29 who received the YFV17D yellow fever vaccine.

This clonotype was picked up many times. This rearrangement joins TRBV7-2 to TRBJ2-3, with D unresolved. The CDR3 totals 15 residues. V dropped 1 base and J dropped 1 base, with 9 bases sitting between them. Germline-derived CDR1 and CDR2 are SGHTA and FQGNSA. The CDR3 loop is CASSLGGLRTDTQYF. The CDR3 DNA reads as TGTGCCAGCAGCTTAGGAGGTCTCCGCACAGATACGCAGTATTTT.

In this sample, this clonotype turned up many times. The CDR3 region has the DNA TGCAGTGCTGAGGGGGGCGGTGGGCAGCCCCAGCATTTT. It yields the protein CSAEGGGGQPQHF. The chain joins TRBV20-1 to TRBJ1-5; D might be TRBD1 (6 bases). From germline, CDR1 is DFQATT and CDR2 SNEGSKA (reference sequence). The V gene lost 5 bases and the J gene lost 7 bases, with 15 bases spanning the gap. The length of the CDR3 is 13 residues.

At least ten counts were recorded for this clonotype. The rearrangement links TRBV4-3 to TRBJ1-4; D not certain. Trimming left V 4 bases short and J 0 bases short, with 9 bases between. CDR1 is LGHNA, CDR2 YSLEER, per germline. This CDR3 is built from 15 residues. Written as DNA, the CDR3 is TGCGCCAGCAGCCCCCGGGCAACAACTAATGAAAAACTGTTTTTT. Residues: CASSPRATTNEKLFF.

This clonotype occurred many times. CDR3 DNA: TGCAGTGCCCCTGGGACAGGGGTCGAGAGCTCCTATAATTCACCCCTCCACTTT. Protein product: CSAPGTGVESSYNSPLHF. V usage is TRBV20-1 and J usage is TRBJ1-6, with 10 nucleotides matching TRBD1. CDR1 and CDR2 (germline): DFQATT, SNEGSKA (reference sequence). The V segment lost 6 bases and the J segment 0 bases; nucleotides outside the gene matches: 11. CDR3 length equals 18 residues.

This clonotype was seen ten or more times. V is TRBV5-8 and J is TRBJ1-6, with a weak D call TRBD1 (5 bases). V was cut by 1 base and J by 9 bases, with 11 bases left in between. CDR1 is SGHTS and CDR2 is YDEGEE in the germline V gene. The CDR3 is made up of 14 amino acids. As DNA, the CDR3 is TGTGCCAGCAGCTTGAACGGGGGGGGTTCACCCCTCCACTTT. Its protein product is CASSLNGGGSPLHF.

Many counts were recorded for this clonotype. The chain joins TRBV7-2 to TRBJ1-2; D remains ambiguous. Trimming cost V 1 base and J 0 bases, with 3 bases left between them. The CDR3 is 13 residues long. The germline gives CDR1 SGHTA, CDR2 FQGNSA. In DNA form, the CDR3 reads TGTGCCAGCAGCTTAGTGGCTAACTATGGCTACACCTTC. Its translation: CASSLVANYGYTF.

This clonotype is deemed medium-sized. The chain carries TRBV7-6 and TRBJ1-1, with D possibly matching TRBD1 (6 bases). The germline CDR1 and CDR2 sequences are SGHVS and FNYEAQ. The ends were cut back, 5 bases at V and 8 bases at J, with 15 bases in the middle. This CDR3 is 13 amino acids long. For the CDR3, the DNA is TGTGCCAGCAGCGTACAAACAGGGACCGAAGCTTTCTTT. Translation: CASSVQTGTEAFF.

There are many counts of this clonotype. The rearrangement links TRBV25-1 to TRBJ2-3; TRBD1 matches 12 bases. The CDR3 totals 17 residues. With V trimmed by 5 bases and J by 4 bases, 10 bases remained unmatched. From germline, CDR1 is MGHDK and CDR2 SYGVNS. The chain's CDR3 is CASSRPTGTGGSDTQYF. The CDR3, as DNA: TGTGCCAGCAGTCGACCGACCGGGACAGGGGGCTCAGATACGCAGTATTTT.

Ten or more counts support this clonotype. The CDR3 loop is CASAQDWANNNEQFF. CDR3 coding DNA: TGTGCCAGCGCCCAAGACTGGGCGAACAACAATGAGCAGTTCTTC. The chain has TRBV27 and TRBJ2-1; D is unclear. The CDR3 spans 15 residues. The V and J ends lost 8 bases and 5 bases respectively, with 19 bases between them. The germline CDR1 and CDR2 sequences are MNHEY and SMNVEV (reference sequence).

At least ten counts were recorded for this clonotype. This chain joins TRBV5-6 and TRBJ2-5; either TRBD1 or TRBD2 may fit D (6 bases each). CDR3 length equals 14 residues. Germline V gene data show CDR1 as SGHDT and CDR2 as YYEEEE. The germline V and J ends were trimmed by 1 base and 4 bases, with 11 bases remaining between them. In DNA, the CDR3 is TGTGCCAGCAGCTTGCGGGGGCGTTCAGAGACCCAGTACTTC. Residues: CASSLRGRSETQYF.

This clonotype was observed many times. The CDR3 sequence is CASSQESSLHTSQETQYF. In DNA form, the CDR3 reads TGCGCCAGCAGCCAAGAGTCATCTCTTCATACCTCCCAAGAGACCCAGTACTTC. The chain has TRBV4-1 and TRBJ2-5, with D unclear. Germline values: CDR1 MGHRA, CDR2 YSYEKL. Between the trimmed V and J ends, which lost 0 bases and 1 base, there was a span of 18 bases. This CDR3 contains 18 residues.

This clonotype occurred a few times. V gene TRBV19 combines with J gene TRBJ1-1; D remains unclear. V was shortened by 3 bases and J by 1 base, with 18 bases between the two germline ends. Per germline, CDR1 LNHDA and CDR2 SQIVND (reference sequence). There are 17 residues in the CDR3. The CDR3 DNA reads TGTGCCAGTAGTATCTTTCGCGATTCCCTGAAGAACACTGAAGCTTTCTTT. Protein: CASSIFRDSLKNTEAFF.

Many counts were recorded for this clonotype. The chain employs TRBV6-5 and TRBJ2-3, with 11 bases lining up with TRBD2. Trimming cost V 5 bases and J 4 bases; bases outside gene matches: 8. Germline lookup yields CDR1 MNHEY and CDR2 SVGAGI. This CDR3 contains 16 residues. This chain's CDR3 is CASSTQLAGAPDTQYF. DNA of the CDR3: TGTGCCAGCAGTACCCAACTAGCGGGGGCTCCAGATACGCAGTATTTT.

This clonotype was seen ten or more times. The gene calls are TRBV30 and TRBJ2-7; D may match TRBD1 or TRBD2 (5 bases each). CDR1 GTSNPN and CDR2 SVGIG come from the germline V gene (reference sequence). V was cut by 5 bases and J by 2 bases, with 7 bases left in between. This CDR3 has 11 residues. The CDR3 sequence: CAWGDAYEQYF. The CDR3 DNA sequence: TGTGCCTGGGGGGACGCCTACGAGCAGTACTTC.

This clonotype was counted at least ten times. The chain carries TRBV4-3 and TRBJ2-3, with 7 bases aligning to TRBD2. Germline lookup yields CDR1 LGHNA and CDR2 YSLEER. The trim removed 3 bases at V and 4 bases at J, leaving 16 bases unmatched. The CDR3 covers 18 residues. CDR3 loop: CASSHRSGLGGGADTQYF. DNA for the CDR3: TGCGCCAGCAGCCACCGATCCGGACTAGGCGGGGGAGCAGATACGCAGTATTTT.

This clonotype has ten or more counts. V usage is TRBV30 and J usage is TRBJ1-2; no clear D gene. Trimming removed 1 base at V and 6 bases at J, with 12 bases between. Germline CDR1 and CDR2: GTSNPN and SVGIG (reference sequence). The CDR3 length is 13 residues. The CDR3 here is CAWSGNGRNGYTF. The CDR3 bases are TGTGCCTGGAGTGGGAACGGGAGGAATGGCTACACCTTC.

J is TRBJ1-5 and V is TRBV7-2; D not certain. The CDR3 is 14 amino acids. Trimming removed 3 bases at V and 0 bases at J, with 6 bases between. The germline V gene has CDR1 SGHTA and CDR2 FQGNSA. CDR3 coding DNA: TGTGCCAGCAGCTTCCATGATAGCAATCAGCCCCAGCATTTT. This encodes CASSFHDSNQPQHF.

The table lists this clonotype with many counts. The chain has TRBV5-1 and TRBJ2-3; 8 bases match TRBD1. The germline V gene encodes CDR1 SGHRS and CDR2 YFSETQ. V was clipped by 7 bases and J by 0 bases; unmatched bases: 19. This CDR3 has 19 residues. The CDR3 DNA sequence: TGCGCCAGCCCGGATAGAAGGGCGGTCCGGGACAGGAGCACAGATACGCAGTATTTT. It specifies CASPDRRAVRDRSTDTQYF.

The table lists this clonotype with many counts. This sequence joins TRBV7-9 and TRBJ2-3; D call uncertain. Germline V gene sequence: CDR1 SEHNR, CDR2 FQNEAQ (reference sequence). This CDR3 is built from 12 residues. The ends were cut back, 4 bases at V and 6 bases at J, with 8 bases in the middle. In nucleotides, the CDR3 is TGTGCCAGCAGCTCCCAGATGGATACGCAGTATTTT. This translates into CASSSQMDTQYF.

Many counts were recorded for this clonotype. The chain uses TRBV10-3 and TRBJ2-3; D possibly uses TRBD1 or TRBD2 (5 bases each). The CDR3 consists of 15 residues. CDR1 is ENHRY, CDR2 SYGVKD, per germline. Trimming pared 4 bases from V and 5 bases from J, leaving 16 bases between. The CDR3 DNA reads as TGTGCCATCAGTGGCCTAGCCGGAACAGGAGATACGCAGTATTTT. Its protein is CAISGLAGTGDTQYF.

This clonotype was detected ten times or more. The chain employs TRBV18 and TRBJ2-7; D unresolved. V lost 0 bases and J 0 bases, leaving 9 bases between the germline ends. This CDR3 has 15 amino acids. The germline gives CDR1 KGHSH, CDR2 LQKENI. The CDR3 reads CASSPPVGPSYEQYF. In nucleotides, the CDR3 is TGTGCCAGCTCACCACCGGTAGGGCCCTCCTACGAGCAGTACTTC.

This clonotype appeared a few times. The genes are TRBV29-1 and TRBJ2-6; no definite D call. The V and J ends lost 5 bases and 0 bases respectively, with 8 bases between them. This CDR3 contains 14 residues. Germline V gene data show CDR1 as SQVTM and CDR2 as ANQGSEA. The CDR3: CSVRTDSGANVLTF. The CDR3 DNA sequence: TGCAGCGTTCGTACGGACTCTGGGGCCAACGTCCTGACTTTC.

In its sample, this clonotype was seen many times. The germline gene is not matched at one end of the junction; a read error may be the cause. The J gene is TRBJ1-1, the V gene TRBV7-8; D is unclear. There are 13 residues in the CDR3. Germline V gives CDR1 SGHVS, CDR2 FQNEAQ. CDR3 nucleotides: TGTGCCAGCAGCCCGGATTGGACCACTCAAGCTTTCTTT. It is translated as CASSPDWTTQAFF.

The V gene is TRBV5-4, the J gene TRBJ2-3; 9 bases are a match to TRBD1. Trimming took 0 bases from V and 5 from J; bases not matched to a gene: 4. The CDR3 loop spans 15 amino acids. Germline CDR1 is SGHNT and CDR2 is YYREEE (reference sequence). The CDR3 DNA sequence: TGTGCCAGCAGCTTGGGTGACAGGGGGAGAGATACGCAGTATTTT. The encoded protein is CASSLGDRGRDTQYF.

There are many counts of this clonotype. The rearrangement uses TRBV5-5 and TRBJ2-5; 13 bases are a match to TRBD2. The V gene end was trimmed by 1 base and the J gene end by 2 bases; junction bases not matched to a gene: 2. Germline CDR1 SGHKS, CDR2 YYEKEE (reference sequence). This CDR3 has 16 amino acids. This chain's CDR3 is CASSLLTSGGQETQYF. The CDR3, as DNA: TGTGCCAGCAGCTTGTTGACTAGCGGGGGGCAAGAGACCCAGTACTTC.

This clonotype was recorded at least ten times. The chain couples TRBV5-1 to TRBJ2-2, with 7 bases matching TRBD2. This CDR3 region has 17 residues. V trimming: 4 bases; J trimming: 5 bases; junction bases outside the gene matches: 14. The V gene's germline CDR1 is SGHRS and CDR2 YFSETQ. CDR3 sequence reads: CASSPGRTSLVTGELFF. The CDR3 bases are TGCGCCAGCAGCCCGGGACGGACTAGTTTGGTAACCGGGGAGCTGTTTTTT. Filled out from reference TRBV5-1 and TRBJ2-2, the complete variable domain reads KAGVTQTPRYLIKTRGQQVTLSCSPISGHRSVSWYQQTPGQGLQFLFEYFSETQRNKGNFPGRFSGRQFSNSRSEMNVSTLELGDSALYLCASSPGRTSLVTGELFFGEGSRLTVL.

The V and J genes are TRBV5-4 and TRBJ1-1; D is uncertain. Germline V gives CDR1 SGHNT, CDR2 YYREEE (reference sequence). With 4 bases removed from V and 0 bases from J, the gap between germline ends came to 13 bases. CDR3 length: 15 residues. CDR3 bases: TGTGCCAGCAGCCCCCCGGGAGCCTTGAACACTGAAGCTTTCTTT. It translates to CASSPPGALNTEAFF.

As regards this clonotype: It is likely a read error, because the conserved phenylalanine at the end of the CDR3 is missing. No DNA is shown, since the ends of the CDR3 on it are uncertain; the CDR3 is the one TCRdb lists. The chain recombines TRBV30 with TRBJ2-1; the table's D call TRBD2 went unverified against the DNA. The CDR3 numbers 15 amino acids, ends counted. Germline V gene sequence: CDR1 GTSNPN, CDR2 SVGIG (reference sequence). CDR3 loop: CAWSVQRGGLAPVSI.